Listed below are T cell receptor beta chains from one sample, sequenced in a study of cytomegalovirus exposure and HLA in healthy donors. Sequencing used immunoSEQ multiplex PCR; TCRdb keeps in-frame clones, though not all of them. The repertoire consists of 150,000 to 190,000 clones, with approximately 81% occurring once and the leading ten covering about 2.4%. Sequencing was done on a sample of PBMCs. The receptors derive from a woman between 18 and 29 years old in good health and CMV-seronegative. Both conserved end residues are part of each CDR3. The order of the fields is J gene, clone size, V gene, D gene, CDR3 length, CDR3 DNA, CDR3 protein. A D gene is named only where the DNA matches it firmly. Size tells how often a clone was seen (once, few, many) or the class of an expanded clone, and some rows leave it out.

TRBJ2-2 | - | TRBV14 | TRBD1 | 15 | TGTGCCAGCAGCCAGAACAGGGGGCCCACCGGGGAGCTGTTTTTT | CASSQNRGPTGELFF
TRBJ2-7 | - | TRBV10-2 | TRBD2 | 14 | TGCGCCAGCAGTGCCAGCGGGAGTTTAACCGAGCAGTACTTC | CASSASGSLTEQYF
TRBJ2-7 | - | TRBV5-1 | - | 14 | TGCGCCAGCAGTGAAGCGGGTGATACCTACGAGCAGTACTTC | CASSEAGDTYEQYF
TRBJ2-5 | - | TRBV28 | TRBD1 | 16 | TGTGCCAGCAGCTACCGGGACAGATCATACCAAGAGACCCAGTACTTC | CASSYRDRSYQETQYF
TRBJ2-3 | - | TRBV5-4 | - | 13 | TGTGCCAGCAGCTACCCCGGGACAGATACGCAGTATTTT | CASSYPGTDTQYF
TRBJ2-3 | - | TRBV19 | TRBD2 | 15 | TGTGCCAGTAGCGCTATAGCGGGACCCACAGATACGCAGTATTTT | CASSAIAGPTDTQYF
TRBJ2-5 | - | TRBV11-2 | - | 14 | TGTGCCAGCAGCTATACCAGCGATGGAGAGACCCAGTACTTC | CASSYTSDGETQYF
TRBJ2-2 | once | TRBV19 | - | 17 | TGTGCCAGTAGTATTGGAGCACTGGCGATAAACACCGGGGAGCTGTTTTTT | CASSIGALAINTGELFF
TRBJ1-1 | - | TRBV6-5 | TRBD1 | 12 | TGTGCCAGCAGTGGACAGGGGGCTGAAGCTTTCTTT | CASSGQGAEAFF
TRBJ2-7 | once | TRBV7-2 | TRBD1 | 16 | TGTGCCAGCAGCAGTCGAGGACAGGGGCTAACCTACGAGCAGTACTTC | CASSSRGQGLTYEQYF
TRBJ1-6 | once | TRBV30 | TRBD1 | 16 | TGTGCCTGGAGAGATATTAGGACAGGGAGGAGATCACCCCTCCACTTT | CAWRDIRTGRRSPLHF
TRBJ2-7 | once | TRBV28 | TRBD1 | 15 | TGTGCCAGCAGTGCCTACCCGGGACAGGGGTCCGAGCAGTACTTC | CASSAYPGQGSEQYF
TRBJ2-7 | - | TRBV6-5 | TRBD2 | 12 | TGTACAACGACTAGCGCCACCTACGAGCAGTACTTC | CTTTSATYEQYF
TRBJ1-4 | once | TRBV11-3 | - | 13 | TGTGCCAGCAGCTCCTCACTCTCGGGAAAACTGTTTTTT | CASSSSLSGKLFF
TRBJ2-7 | once | TRBV5-4 | TRBD2 | 14 | TGTGCCAGCAGCCGTAGCGGGGCCCCTGGCGAGCAGTACTTC | CASSRSGAPGEQYF
TRBJ1-3 | - | TRBV6-1 | - | 15 | TGTGCCAGCAGTTCCAGGGGAAGCTCTGGAAACACCATATATTTT | CASSSRGSSGNTIYF
TRBJ1-2 | once | TRBV28 | TRBD1 | 14 | TGTGCCAGCAGTAGACAGGGGTTGAGCTATGGCTACACCTTC | CASSRQGLSYGYTF
TRBJ2-1 | - | TRBV7-2 | TRBD1 | 15 | TGTGCCAGCACCTCGGACAGGGGGGGGTACAATGAGCAGTTCTTC | CASTSDRGGYNEQFF
TRBJ2-5 | - | TRBV9 | - | 13 | TGTGCCAGCAGCGTAGCGGGGGTGGAGACCCAGTACTTC | CASSVAGVETQYF
TRBJ2-1 | - | TRBV15 | - | 14 | TGTGCCGTAACCGGGACACCCCTGGGGAATGAGCAGTTCTTC | CAVTGTPLGNEQFF
TRBJ2-3 | - | TRBV7-9 | TRBD2 | 16 | TGTGCCAGCAGCTTAGGGGCTAGCGGGGGGTCAGATACGCAGTATTTT | CASSLGASGGSDTQYF
TRBJ2-3 | - | TRBV27 | TRBD2 | 17 | TGTGCCAGCAGTTCCCCCACGAGCGGGGGGAGCACAGATACGCAGTATTTT | CASSSPTSGGSTDTQYF
TRBJ1-6 | - | TRBV7-2 | TRBD1 | 15 | TGTGCCAGCAGCCCACAACAGGGGGTCGGGAAGTCCCTCCACTTT | CASSPQQGVGKSLHF